A single sample is the source of the 27 T cell receptor beta chains below, sequenced in a study of T-cell memory formation after mild COVID-19. From the 5' RACE reads, TCRdb called clonotypes with MiXCR, one entry per CDR3 protein. The sample has roughly 400,000 distinct CDR3 sequences; approximately 15% are singletons. The sequenced sample consisted of PBMCs or a T cell subset sorted from them (not recorded which). All receptors derive from a man aged 18 to 35 who had mild COVID-19 (a few samples of this study predate the infection). Cell type and time point are not known.

This clonotype was observed a handful of times. The V call is TRBV19, the J call TRBJ2-2; D unclear. Trimming shortened V by 6 bases and J by 6 bases, and 2 bases separated the two germline ends. CDR1 is LNHDA, CDR2 SQIVND, per germline (reference sequence). This CDR3 is 10 amino acids long. In DNA form, the CDR3 reads TGTGCCAGTAGGTCCGGGGAGCTGTTTTTT. This codes for CASRSGELFF.

This chain uses TRBV12-3 or TRBV12-4 with TRBJ2-5; 8 bases map to TRBD2. The CDR3 spans 13 residues. V shed 5 bases and J 10 bases; nucleotides not matched to a gene: 9. The CDR3 nucleotides are TGTGCCAGCAGTATTCTCGGGAGGGACGACCAGTACTTC. Protein sequence: CASSILGRDDQYF.

The V call is TRBV10-3, the J call TRBJ2-3, with D maybe TRBD2 (6 bases). Germline V CDR1 and CDR2: ENHRY, SYGVKD. This CDR3 is built from 13 residues. V was shortened by 5 bases and J by 6 bases, with 12 bases between the two germline ends. The CDR3 sequence: CAISPGELDTQYF. The CDR3 bases are TGTGCCATCAGTCCGGGGGAGCTGGATACGCAGTATTTT.

V usage is TRBV14 and J usage is TRBJ2-7, with D possibly TRBD1 on 6 matching bases. CDR1 is SGHDN and CDR2 is FVKESK in the germline V gene. This CDR3 has 13 amino acids. Trimming removed 3 bases from V and 4 bases from J, with 10 bases in between. CDR3 nucleotides: TGTGCCAGCAGCCAGATACAGGGTTACGAGCAGTACGTC. This codes for CASSQIQGYEQYV.

The CDR3: CASSFPSGGSYEQYF. CDR3 coding DNA: TGTGCCAGCAGTTTCCCCAGCGGGGGATCTTACGAGCAGTACTTC. The chain recombines TRBV12-3 or TRBV12-4 with TRBJ2-7, with 8 bases fitting TRBD2. The length of the CDR3 is 15 residues. The ends lost 3 bases at V and 4 bases at J; junction bases unmatched: 8.

The J gene is TRBJ1-5, the V gene TRBV12-3 or TRBV12-4, with D tentatively TRBD1 (5 bases). This CDR3 comprises 15 residues. V was shortened by 3 bases and J by 2 bases, with 11 bases between the two germline ends. CDR3 amino acids: CASSLEGEGNQPQHF. Here the CDR3 DNA reads TGTGCCAGCAGTTTGGAAGGGGAGGGCAATCAGCCCCAGCATTTT.

This clonotype was seen a few times. The V gene is TRBV5-1, the J gene TRBJ1-1; perhaps TRBD1 as D (5 bases). The V gene lost 5 bases and the J gene lost 1 base, with 15 bases spanning the gap. The CDR3 covers 15 residues. The germline V gene has CDR1 SGHRS and CDR2 YFSETQ. This chain's CDR3 is CASSLTGLPNTEAFF. As DNA, the CDR3 is TGCGCCAGCAGTCTAACGGGACTTCCGAACACTGAAGCTTTCTTT.

This clonotype occurred a few times. The chain uses TRBV6-5 and TRBJ1-5; D is possibly TRBD1 (5 bases). Trimming removed 6 bases from V and 7 bases from J, with 13 bases in between. The length of the CDR3 is 13 residues. CDR1 is MNHEY and CDR2 is SVGAGI in the germline V gene. This chain's CDR3 is CASRQGISQPQHF. As DNA, the CDR3 is TGTGCCAGCAGGCAGGGTATCTCCCAGCCCCAGCATTTT.

This clonotype has only a few counts. V usage is TRBV18 and J usage is TRBJ2-5; D gene uncertain. The CDR3 contains 12 residues. V was cut by 0 bases and J by 3 bases, with 2 bases left in between. From germline, CDR1 is KGHSH and CDR2 LQKENI. The CDR3, as DNA: TGTGCCAGCTCACCACCGGAAGAGACCCAGTACTTC. Protein sequence: CASSPPEETQYF.

The sample holds a few counts of this clonotype. The V call is TRBV5-1, the J call TRBJ2-1; 11 positions match TRBD2. The germline gives CDR1 SGHRS, CDR2 YFSETQ. V lost 4 bases to trimming and J lost 0 bases; unmatched junction nucleotides: 6. This CDR3 region has 17 residues. The CDR3 region is CASSLTSGASSYNEQFF. CDR3 DNA: TGCGCCAGCAGCCTGACTAGCGGGGCTAGCTCCTACAATGAGCAGTTCTTC. Supplemented by reference TRBV5-1 and TRBJ2-1, the full variable domain reads KAGVTQTPRYLIKTRGQQVTLSCSPISGHRSVSWYQQTPGQGLQFLFEYFSETQRNKGNFPGRFSGRQFSNSRSEMNVSTLELGDSALYLCASSLTSGASSYNEQFFGPGTRLTVL.

In its sample, this clonotype was seen a few times. The chain carries TRBV12-3 or TRBV12-4 and TRBJ2-2; D assignment may be TRBD1 or TRBD2 (6 bases each). The ends were cut back, 7 bases at V and 4 bases at J, with 13 bases in the middle. The CDR3 spans 14 residues. CDR3 residues: CASISRGRTGELFF. The CDR3 DNA reads TGTGCCAGCATTTCCCGGGGGCGCACCGGGGAGCTGTTTTTT.

This clonotype was seen at least ten times. CDR3 in DNA: TGCAGTGCTCGCGAGACTGGGAGTCTAGAGGGCTACACCTTC. Protein product: CSARETGSLEGYTF. The V call is TRBV20-1, the J call TRBJ1-2; the D is unclear. Trimming stripped 5 bases from V and 8 bases from J, with 21 bases between. The CDR3 length is 14 residues. The V gene's germline CDR1 is DFQATT and CDR2 SNEGSKA (reference sequence).

This chain links TRBV9 with TRBJ1-1, with unresolved D. Germline values: CDR1 SGDLS, CDR2 YYNGEE. With 0 bases removed from V and 0 bases from J, the gap between germline ends came to 6 bases. This CDR3 region has 14 residues. In nucleotides, the CDR3 is TGTGCCAGCAGCGTAGGTTCGCTGAACACTGAAGCTTTCTTT. This sequence encodes CASSVGSLNTEAFF.

The rearrangement uses TRBV11-2 and TRBJ2-2; 10 bases are a match to TRBD2. The CDR3 has 17 amino acids. V lost 3 bases and J lost 4; bases outside the gene matches: 8. Germline V CDR1 and CDR2: SGHAT, FQNNGV. The CDR3 DNA reads as TGTGCCAGCAGCTTCTACCTAGCGGGGGACCTCACCGGGGAGCTGTTTTTT. Residues: CASSFYLAGDLTGELFF.

This chain uses TRBV5-1 with TRBJ2-3; D is unclear. The CDR3 is made up of 15 amino acids. CDR1 SGHRS and CDR2 YFSETQ come from the germline V gene. Trimming cost V 3 bases and J 4 bases, with 15 bases left between them. Here the CDR3 DNA reads TGCGCCAGCAGCTCCTCGGGCCAGCGTCCAGATACGCAGTATTTT. It is translated as CASSSSGQRPDTQYF.

A few counts support this clonotype. The gene calls are TRBV4-1 and TRBJ1-6, with TRBD1 matching 9 bases. The CDR3 runs to 15 residues. CDR1 and CDR2 (germline): MGHRA, YSYEKL. V trimming: 3 bases; J trimming: 9 bases; junction bases outside the gene matches: 6. The CDR3 DNA sequence: TGCGCCAGCAGCCAGGGACAGGGACTGGGTTCACCCCTCCACTTT. Its translation: CASSQGQGLGSPLHF.

This clonotype was recorded at least ten times. The rearrangement uses TRBV7-2 and TRBJ2-7; D possibly matches TRBD1 or TRBD2 (7 bases each). The CDR3 has 13 amino acids. Germline lookup yields CDR1 SGHTA and CDR2 FQGNSA. V was clipped by 5 bases and J by 7 bases, with 15 bases between them. The CDR3 is CASSRDREGEQYF. CDR3 bases: TGTGCCAGCAGCCGTGACAGGGAGGGGGAGCAGTACTTC.

The sample holds a few counts of this clonotype. The chain uses TRBV7-3 and TRBJ1-1; D unresolved. V dropped 4 bases and J dropped 3 bases, with 9 bases sitting between them. The CDR3 covers 13 residues. From germline, CDR1 is SGHTA and CDR2 FQGTGA. The CDR3: CASSYTTDTEAFF. DNA for the CDR3: TGTGCCAGCAGCTACACGACGGACACTGAAGCTTTCTTT.

The chain has TRBV20-1 and TRBJ1-6, with TRBD1 identical over 7 bases. The CDR3 spans 18 residues. Germline CDR1 reads DFQATT; CDR2 reads SNEGSKA (reference sequence). The J segment lost 2 bases and the V segment lost 3 bases, leaving 13 bases of the junction unmatched. The CDR3 DNA follows: TGCAGTGCTAGTCATCCCACGGCAGGGGGAACCTATAATTCACCCCTCCACTTT. As protein: CSASHPTAGGTYNSPLHF.

This clonotype was seen ten or more times. The V call is TRBV7-9, the J call TRBJ1-1, with a tentative D call TRBD1 (6 bases). Trimming removed 4 bases from V and 1 base from J, with 10 bases in between. CDR3 length: 14 residues. Germline CDR1 and CDR2: SEHNR and FQNEAQ (reference sequence). The CDR3 reads CASSSEQGNTEAFF. CDR3 DNA sequence: TGTGCCAGCAGCTCCGAACAGGGGAACACTGAAGCTTTCTTT.

This clonotype appeared a few times. The chain joins TRBV5-1 to TRBJ2-5, with a possible D match to TRBD2 (6 bases). V dropped 2 bases and J dropped 5 bases, with 13 bases sitting between them. Germline assignment: CDR1 SGHRS and CDR2 YFSETQ. This CDR3 spans 14 amino acids. The CDR3 region is CASSLARGLETQYF. The CDR3 DNA follows: TGCGCCAGCAGCTTAGCCCGGGGACTGGAGACCCAGTACTTC.

This chain uses TRBV5-1 with TRBJ2-7, with D uncertain. Germline assignment: CDR1 SGHRS and CDR2 YFSETQ. This CDR3 has 15 residues. The ends were cut back, 2 bases at V and 5 bases at J, with 17 bases in the middle. CDR3 protein: CASSLQDPRRDEQYF. The DNA of the CDR3 is TGCGCCAGCAGCTTACAAGACCCGCGGCGTGACGAGCAGTACTTC. Full variable domain (rest looked up from reference TRBV5-1 and TRBJ2-7): KAGVTQTPRYLIKTRGQQVTLSCSPISGHRSVSWYQQTPGQGLQFLFEYFSETQRNKGNFPGRFSGRQFSNSRSEMNVSTLELGDSALYLCASSLQDPRRDEQYFGPGTRLTVT.

This clonotype was detected only a few times. This chain uses TRBV6-2 or TRBV6-3 with TRBJ2-7; no clear D gene. This CDR3 comprises 13 residues. The V and J ends lost 6 bases and 4 bases respectively, with 13 bases between them. Per germline, CDR1 MNHEY and CDR2 SVGEGT. CDR3 residues: CASSLTRVYEQYV. Written as DNA, the CDR3 is TGTGCCAGCAGCCTGACACGGGTTTACGAGCAGTACGTC.

This clonotype has just a few counts. V usage is TRBV4-3 and J usage is TRBJ1-2; 8 nucleotides agree with TRBD1. This CDR3 has 16 residues. V shed 4 bases, J shed 4 bases, and the junction held 11 bases outside the gene matches. CDR1 is LGHNA, CDR2 YSLEER, per germline. Here the CDR3 reads CASSPTGVVPIYGYTF. The CDR3 bases are TGCGCCAGCAGCCCGACAGGGGTCGTCCCGATCTATGGCTACACCTTC.

This clonotype was recorded at least ten times. This chain joins TRBV4-1 and TRBJ2-3; D is possibly TRBD2 (5 bases). From germline, CDR1 is MGHRA and CDR2 YSYEKL. This CDR3 is built from 15 residues. Trimming removed 1 base at V and 1 base at J, with 9 bases between. In nucleotides, the CDR3 is TGCGCCAGCAGCCAAGTTAGCGAGGGCACAGATACGCAGTATTTT. It is translated as CASSQVSEGTDTQYF.

This clonotype was counted between two and nine times. The chain has TRBV4-3 and TRBJ2-5; 9 bases are shared with TRBD2. The V gene end was trimmed by 4 bases and the J gene end by 0 bases; junction bases not matched to a gene: 6. Per germline, CDR1 LGHNA and CDR2 YSLEER. This CDR3 contains 16 residues. The CDR3 DNA reads TGCGCCAGCAGCCTGTCTCTAGCGGGGAACCAAGAGACCCAGTACTTC. Residues: CASSLSLAGNQETQYF.

This rearrangement joins TRBV6-5 to TRBJ2-5, with 10 nucleotides matching TRBD2. Per the germline V gene, CDR1 is MNHEY and CDR2 is SVGAGI. V dropped 6 bases and J dropped 5; count of bases not matched to a gene: 12. The CDR3 has 16 residues. The CDR3 DNA reads TGTGCCAGCAGGGGTACAAGCGGGGGGGCCTGGGAGACCCAGTACTTC. Translated: CASRGTSGGAWETQYF.